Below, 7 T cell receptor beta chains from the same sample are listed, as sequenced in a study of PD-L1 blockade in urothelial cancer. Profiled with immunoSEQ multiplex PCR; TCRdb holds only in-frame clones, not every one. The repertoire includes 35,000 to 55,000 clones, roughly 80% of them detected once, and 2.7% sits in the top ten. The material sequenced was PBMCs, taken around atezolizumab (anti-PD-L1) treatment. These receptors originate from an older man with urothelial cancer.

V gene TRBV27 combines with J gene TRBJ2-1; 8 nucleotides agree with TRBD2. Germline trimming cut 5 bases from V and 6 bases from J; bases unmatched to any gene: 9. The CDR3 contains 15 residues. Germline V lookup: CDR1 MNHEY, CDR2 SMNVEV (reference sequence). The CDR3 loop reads CASSPGLAGSNEQFF. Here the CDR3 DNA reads TGTGCCAGCAGTCCTGGGCTAGCGGGTTCCAATGAGCAGTTCTTC.

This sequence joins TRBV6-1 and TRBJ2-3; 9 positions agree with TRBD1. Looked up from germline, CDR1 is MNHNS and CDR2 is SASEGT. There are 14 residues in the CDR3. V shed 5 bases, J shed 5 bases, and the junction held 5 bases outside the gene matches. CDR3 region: CASSRQGGIDTQYF. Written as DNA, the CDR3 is TGTGCCAGCAGTCGACAGGGGGGAATAGATACGCAGTATTTT.

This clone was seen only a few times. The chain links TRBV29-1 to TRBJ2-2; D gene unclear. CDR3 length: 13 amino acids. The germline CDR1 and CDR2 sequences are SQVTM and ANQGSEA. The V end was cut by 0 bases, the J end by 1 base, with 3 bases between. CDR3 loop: CSVEERNTGELFF. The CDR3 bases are TGCAGCGTTGAAGAGAGGAACACCGGGGAGCTGTTTTTT.

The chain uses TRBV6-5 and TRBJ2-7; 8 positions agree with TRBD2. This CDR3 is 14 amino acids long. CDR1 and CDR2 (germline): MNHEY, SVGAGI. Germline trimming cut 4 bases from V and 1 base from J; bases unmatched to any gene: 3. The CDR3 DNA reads TGTGCCAGCAGTTGGGTAGCGGGATCCTACGAGCAGTACTTC. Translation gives CASSWVAGSYEQYF.

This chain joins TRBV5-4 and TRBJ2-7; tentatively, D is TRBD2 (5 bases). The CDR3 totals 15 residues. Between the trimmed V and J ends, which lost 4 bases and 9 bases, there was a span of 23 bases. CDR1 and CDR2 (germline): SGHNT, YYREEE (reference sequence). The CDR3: CASSQGEGLGLGQYF. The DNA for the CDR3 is TGTGCCAGCAGCCAAGGAGAAGGACTTGGCCTAGGGCAGTACTTC.

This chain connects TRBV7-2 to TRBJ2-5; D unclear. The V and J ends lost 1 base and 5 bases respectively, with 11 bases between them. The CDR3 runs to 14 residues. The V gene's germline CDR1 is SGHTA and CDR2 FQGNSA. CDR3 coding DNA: TGTGCCAGCAGCTTAGTCCCAGACGGGGAGACCCAGTACTTC. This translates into CASSLVPDGETQYF.

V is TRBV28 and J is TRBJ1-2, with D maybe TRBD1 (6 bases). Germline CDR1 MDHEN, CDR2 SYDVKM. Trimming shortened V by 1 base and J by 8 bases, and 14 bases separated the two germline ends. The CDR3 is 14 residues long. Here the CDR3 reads CASSLFGGRRGYTF. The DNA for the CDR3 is TGTGCCAGCAGTTTATTCGGGGGGCGAAGGGGCTACACCTTC.